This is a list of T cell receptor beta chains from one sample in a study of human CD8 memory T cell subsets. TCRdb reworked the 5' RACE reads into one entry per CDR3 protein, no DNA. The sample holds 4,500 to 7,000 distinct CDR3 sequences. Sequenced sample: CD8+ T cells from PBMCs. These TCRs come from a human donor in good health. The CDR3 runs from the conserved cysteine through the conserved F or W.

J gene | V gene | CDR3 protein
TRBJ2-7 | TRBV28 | CASSARVSYEQYF
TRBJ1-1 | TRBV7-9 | CASSLGPTEAFF
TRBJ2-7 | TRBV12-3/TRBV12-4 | CASGTASRYEQYF
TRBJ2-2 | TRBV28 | CASSPPGGLNTGELFF
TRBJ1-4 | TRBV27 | CASSLSANEKLFF
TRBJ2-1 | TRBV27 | CASTPSRGNFNEQFF
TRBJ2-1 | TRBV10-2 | CASSGLAGANEQFF
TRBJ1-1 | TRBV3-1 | CASSQDGGRTEAFF
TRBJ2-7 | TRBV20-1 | CSATLLGYEQYF
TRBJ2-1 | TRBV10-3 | CAISESGLASSYNEQFF
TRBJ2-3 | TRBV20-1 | CSARKASDLSKLAGTDTQYF
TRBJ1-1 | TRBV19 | CATVSGGYTEAFF
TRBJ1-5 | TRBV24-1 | CATSDWTANQPQHF
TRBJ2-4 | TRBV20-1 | CSARDTDSVAKNIQYF
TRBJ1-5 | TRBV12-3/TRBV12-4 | CASSLSWTREGQPQHF
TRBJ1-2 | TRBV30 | CAWSQGGGYGYTF
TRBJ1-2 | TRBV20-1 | CSARETGGYTF
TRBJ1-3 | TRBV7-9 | CASSWSRVDELSGNTIYF